This TCR beta chain derives from a study of T cells in Graves' hyperthyroidism and ophthalmopathy. As for the study in general: Once the initial diagnosis was made, peripheral blood was obtained before any treatment.

There are a few counts of this clonotype. RNA transcripts yielded amplified TCR beta CDR3 regions. The HTBI primer set served for first-round RT-PCR of the TCR CDR3. One entry per CDR3 protein results from TCRdb running MiXCR on the multiplex PCR reads. The sample lists roughly 420,000 distinct CDR3 sequences, approximately 14% occurring once. The TCR comes from a woman in her late teens or twenties with Graves' hyperthyroidism. The sequencing sample was made of blood.

This CDR3 reads CASSLSGPGGTYNEQFF. In DNA, the CDR3 is TGTGCCAGCAGCTTGTCGGGCCCCGGCGGCACCTACAATGAGCAGTTCTTC. The chain carries TRBV5-8 and TRBJ2-1; D call uncertain. This CDR3 is 17 amino acids long. Between the trimmed V and J ends, which lost 1 base and 2 bases, there was a span of 16 bases. Germline loops: CDR1 SGHTS, CDR2 YDEGEE.